This passage covers 28 T cell receptor beta chains from one sample sequenced in a study of T cells after yellow fever vaccination. TCRdb independently ran MiXCR on the 5' RACE reads; one entry per CDR3 protein. This table holds hundreds of thousands of distinct CDR3 sequences, roughly 14% found once. The sample in question was PBMCs, obtained on the day of the yellow fever booster vaccination. The source of these receptors is a man aged 25-40 years who received the YFV17D yellow fever vaccine.

The chain links TRBV24-1 to TRBJ2-7; 7 bases line up with TRBD2. V dropped 9 bases and J dropped 0; count of bases not matched to a gene: 10. The length of the CDR3 is 15 residues. Germline CDR1 is KGHDR and CDR2 is SFDVKD. CDR3 DNA sequence: TGTGCCACCCCACGTTTTTCTAGCGGCTCCTACGAGCAGTACTTC. It is translated as CATPRFSSGSYEQYF.

The V and J genes are TRBV6-1 and TRBJ1-3, with 8 bases lining up with TRBD1. V was pared by 5 bases and J by 0 bases, with 6 bases of the junction left unmatched. Germline V gene lookup returns CDR1 MNHNS and CDR2 SASEGT. The CDR3 loop spans 16 amino acids. In nucleotides, the CDR3 is TGTGCCAGCAGTCGAACAGGGGGACGCTCTGGAAACACCATATATTTT. This encodes CASSRTGGRSGNTIYF.

A few counts support this clonotype. The chain links TRBV5-1 to TRBJ2-7; 9 bases map to TRBD1. Germline V gene sequence: CDR1 SGHRS, CDR2 YFSETQ. V dropped 0 bases and J dropped 3; count of bases not matched to a gene: 7. The CDR3 is 16 residues long. The CDR3 DNA sequence: TGCGCCAGCAGCTTGGGGAACAGGGGGCGCGACTACGAGCAGTACTTC. Residues: CASSLGNRGRDYEQYF.

The chain uses TRBV23-1 and TRBJ2-1; D may match TRBD1 or TRBD2 (5 bases each). TRBV23-1 is an open reading frame whose function is uncertain. Trimming took 5 bases from V and 8 from J, leaving 34 bases between them. This CDR3 comprises 20 residues. The CDR3 sequence: CASSGAEDSGIKSPRDEQFF. The CDR3 bases are TGCGCCAGCAGTGGGGCCGAGGACTCCGGGATTAAAAGCCCCAGGGATGAGCAGTTCTTC.

This sequence joins TRBV6-5 and TRBJ1-5; 8 nucleotides agree with TRBD1. J was trimmed by 2 bases and V by 4 bases; bases with no gene match: 4. CDR1 and CDR2 from the germline V gene are MNHEY and SVGAGI. The CDR3 covers 15 residues. The CDR3 sequence is CASSSLTGGNQPQHF. Here the CDR3 DNA reads TGTGCCAGCAGTTCCCTGACAGGGGGCAATCAGCCCCAGCATTTT.

As DNA, the CDR3 is TGTGCCAGCAGCTTTTTAACAGCCAATGAGCAGTTCTTC. Its translation: CASSFLTANEQFF. V and J are TRBV7-6 and TRBJ2-1, with no clear D. This CDR3 is built from 13 residues. The V and J ends lost 3 bases and 6 bases respectively, with 9 bases between them. Germline-derived CDR1 and CDR2 are SGHVS and FNYEAQ. Complete variable domain (other parts from reference TRBV7-6 and TRBJ2-1): GAGVSQSPRYKVTKRGQDVALRCDPISGHVSLYWYRQALGQGPEFLTYFNYEAQQDKSGLPNDRFSAERPEGSISTLTIQRTEQRDSAMYRCASSFLTANEQFFGPGTRLTVL.

The gene calls are TRBV12-3 or TRBV12-4 and TRBJ1-4; D unresolved. V was trimmed by 6 bases and J by 7 bases, leaving 15 bases between them. The CDR3 runs to 14 residues. The CDR3 region is CASSSGSGTEKLFF. In DNA form, the CDR3 reads TGTGCCAGCAGCTCCGGTTCTGGAACTGAAAAACTGTTTTTT.

This clonotype was picked up many times. CDR3 loop: CSARTIDRGNTIYF. CDR3 bases: TGCAGTGCACGCACTATCGACAGGGGAAACACCATATATTTT. The chain is built from TRBV20-1 and TRBJ1-3, with D possibly TRBD1 on 6 matching bases. CDR3 length: 14 amino acids. The germline V and J ends were trimmed by 6 bases and 4 bases, with 16 bases remaining between them. Per the germline V gene, CDR1 is DFQATT and CDR2 is SNEGSKA (reference sequence).

Only a few counts were recorded for this clonotype. CDR3 region: CASEIQVYTEAFF. CDR3 DNA: TGTGCCAGCGAAATACAGGTTTACACTGAAGCTTTCTTT. The chain carries TRBV7-2 and TRBJ1-1; D may be TRBD1 (5 bases). Deletions cut 8 bases from V and 3 bases from J, with 13 bases between. The CDR3 is 13 amino acids. Germline values: CDR1 SGHTA, CDR2 FQGNSA.

The chain joins TRBV20-1 to TRBJ2-7; D is ambiguous. Between the trimmed V and J ends, which lost 6 bases and 2 bases, there was a span of 11 bases. The CDR3 extends over 12 amino acids. In germline, CDR1 is DFQATT, CDR2 SNEGSKA (reference sequence). The CDR3 sequence is CSAPDGAYEQYF. The CDR3 bases are TGCAGTGCCCCGGACGGAGCCTACGAGCAGTACTTC.

This clonotype occurred a few times. This chain uses TRBV10-3 with TRBJ2-7; 11 nucleotides align to TRBD2. The length of the CDR3 is 17 residues. Unmatched junction bases numbered 10, after V lost 1 base and J lost 5 bases. CDR1 is ENHRY, CDR2 SYGVKD, per germline. This CDR3 is CAISEFLAGGGRNEQYF. The CDR3 DNA reads as TGTGCCATCAGTGAGTTTCTAGCGGGAGGAGGACGGAACGAGCAGTACTTC.

J is TRBJ2-7 and V is TRBV7-9, with D perhaps matching TRBD2 (6 bases). The germline V gene encodes CDR1 SEHNR and CDR2 FQNEAQ (reference sequence). V lost 5 bases to trimming and J lost 2 bases, with 13 bases between them. CDR3 size: 14 residues. As DNA, the CDR3 is TGTGCCAGCAGCGTTAGCGGCCCGACCTACGAGCAGTACTTC. It yields the protein CASSVSGPTYEQYF.

This clonotype was seen a few times. The chain employs TRBV5-1 and TRBJ2-2; maybe TRBD2 (5 bases). In germline, CDR1 is SGHRS, CDR2 YFSETQ. The CDR3 contains 13 residues. Trimming removed 3 bases from V and 7 bases from J, with 10 bases in between. The CDR3 nucleotides read TGCGCCAGCAGCTCCATGAGGGACGGGGAGCTGTTTTTT. Translating it yields CASSSMRDGELFF.

The rearrangement joins TRBV7-9 to TRBJ2-3; 11 bases align to TRBD2. The CDR3 extends over 16 amino acids. Germline CDR1 and CDR2: SEHNR and FQNEAQ (reference sequence). V was pared by 5 bases and J by 1 base, with 5 bases of the junction left unmatched. This CDR3 is CASSLVGLAGTDTQYF. DNA of the CDR3: TGTGCCAGCAGCCTTGTGGGACTAGCGGGCACAGATACGCAGTATTTT.

This clonotype was picked up a small number of times. The V and J genes are TRBV11-2 and TRBJ2-1, with TRBD2 matching 8 bases. Germline V gene data show CDR1 as SGHAT and CDR2 as FQNNGV. J gave up 6 bases and V 0 bases, and 16 bases lay outside the gene matches. The CDR3 is 19 amino acids. Here the CDR3 reads CASSLEVWLIGTRLNEQFF. In DNA form, the CDR3 reads TGTGCCAGCAGCTTAGAAGTTTGGCTGATCGGGACTAGACTCAATGAGCAGTTCTTC.

The chain links TRBV7-9 to TRBJ2-5; the D gene is possibly TRBD2 (5 bases). Germline CDR1 SEHNR, CDR2 FQNEAQ (reference sequence). The CDR3 is made up of 16 amino acids. Between the trimmed V and J ends, which lost 5 bases and 2 bases, there was a span of 18 bases. CDR3 protein: CASSPPRGRGQETQYF. The DNA for the CDR3 is TGTGCCAGCAGCCCCCCCCGGGGTCGAGGACAAGAGACCCAGTACTTC.

CDR3 coding DNA: TGTGCCAGCAGTCCTGTAGCGGGAGCCTCCGGGGAGCTGTTTTTT. This gives the protein CASSPVAGASGELFF. The chain carries TRBV5-5 and TRBJ2-2; 9 bases map to TRBD2. V was pared by 5 bases and J by 6 bases, with 8 bases of the junction left unmatched. This CDR3 has 15 amino acids. The germline V gene has CDR1 SGHKS and CDR2 YYEKEE (reference sequence).

This clonotype has at least ten counts. The CDR3 region has the DNA TGCAGTGCCTGGGGGTGGGGCACCTACGAGCAGTACTTC. It specifies CSAWGWGTYEQYF. The chain has TRBV20-1 and TRBJ2-7; D possibly matches TRBD1 or TRBD2 (5 bases each). CDR1 is DFQATT and CDR2 is SNEGSKA in the germline V gene (reference sequence). The CDR3 covers 13 residues. V was shortened by 6 bases and J by 2 bases, with 14 bases between the two germline ends.

This clonotype occurred many times. The rearrangement joins TRBV6-1 to TRBJ2-1, with 9 bases lining up with TRBD2. Germline loops: CDR1 MNHNS, CDR2 SASEGT. The CDR3 runs to 14 residues. Losses at the gene ends were 6 bases for V and 4 bases for J; bases not matched to a gene: 4. CDR3 sequence (DNA): TGTGCCAGCAGAATAGCGGGGGAGTACAATGAGCAGTTCTTC. This sequence encodes CASRIAGEYNEQFF.

This clonotype was seen a handful of times. This chain uses TRBV12-3 or TRBV12-4 with TRBJ2-6; 7 nucleotides agree with TRBD1. This CDR3 region has 22 residues. With V trimmed by 0 bases and J by 3 bases, 20 bases remained unmatched. CDR3 nucleotides: TGTGCCAGCAGTTTAGCGCGTGAGACAGGGATACATAAGGCCCTTGGGGCCAACGTCCTGACTTTC. It codes for CASSLARETGIHKALGANVLTF.

The rearrangement links TRBV7-8 to TRBJ1-5; possible D gene TRBD1, 5 bases. The CDR3 is 15 residues long. The germline V and J ends were trimmed by 3 bases and 3 bases, with 12 bases remaining between them. Germline loops: CDR1 SGHVS, CDR2 FQNEAQ. CDR3 DNA sequence: TGTGCCAGCAGCTTCGGGGGGACGAACAATCAGCCCCAGCATTTT. This gives the protein CASSFGGTNNQPQHF.

The genes are TRBV7-3 and TRBJ1-1; TRBD1 aligns across 7 bases. CDR3 length: 14 residues. The junction had 7 bases not matched to a gene; V was cut back by 5 bases and J by 4 bases. Germline V gives CDR1 SGHTA, CDR2 FQGTGA. This chain's CDR3 is CASSRNRDSTEAFF. The DNA of the CDR3 is TGTGCCAGCAGCCGAAACAGGGACAGCACTGAAGCTTTCTTT.

The chain uses TRBV5-4 and TRBJ2-1; 7 nucleotides agree with TRBD2. Per germline, CDR1 SGHNT and CDR2 YYREEE (reference sequence). V trimming: 0 bases; J trimming: 4 bases; junction bases outside the gene matches: 7. CDR3 size: 16 residues. The CDR3 DNA sequence: TGTGCCAGCAGCTTGGCCGGCGGGAGTAGGTACAATGAGCAGTTCTTC. Residues: CASSLAGGSRYNEQFF.

The table lists this clonotype with a few counts. V and J are TRBV30 and TRBJ2-2, with TRBD2 identical over 8 bases. The CDR3 runs to 14 residues. Germline-derived CDR1 and CDR2 are GTSNPN and SVGIG (reference sequence). V lost 3 bases and J lost 6; bases outside the gene matches: 6. This CDR3 reads CAWRSASGSGELFF. CDR3 sequence (DNA): TGTGCCTGGAGATCGGCTAGCGGGTCCGGGGAGCTGTTTTTT. Based on the CDR3 plus reference TRBV30 and TRBJ2-2, the full variable domain is SQTIHQWPATLVQPVGSPLSLECTVEGTSNPNLYWYRQAAGRGLQLLFYSVGIGQISSEVPQNLSASRPQDRQFILSSKKLLLSDSGFYLCAWRSASGSGELFFGEGSRLTVL.

This clonotype turned up a few times. This chain joins TRBV3-1 and TRBJ2-1; 7 bases are a match to TRBD1. CDR3 length: 14 residues. Germline CDR1 LGHDT, CDR2 YNNKEL (reference sequence). V dropped 0 bases and J dropped 6; count of bases not matched to a gene: 2. The CDR3 reads CASSQDSGGNEQFF. CDR3 nucleotides: TGTGCCAGCAGCCAAGATTCAGGGGGCAATGAGCAGTTCTTC.

This clonotype was detected many times. This chain joins TRBV12-3 or TRBV12-4 and TRBJ2-5; no clear D gene. V shed 3 bases and J shed 6 bases, with 5 bases lying between them. The length of the CDR3 is 11 residues. The CDR3 region is CASSLMKTQYF. The CDR3 DNA reads TGTGCCAGCAGTTTGATGAAGACCCAGTACTTC.

This clonotype was seen ten or more times. The chain is built from TRBV5-1 and TRBJ2-2; the D is unclear. The CDR3 is 17 amino acids. Trimming took off 5 bases at V and 0 bases at J, with 17 bases between the two ends. The germline V gene encodes CDR1 SGHRS and CDR2 YFSETQ. The chain's CDR3 is CASSAGFTQANTGELFF. The CDR3, as DNA: TGCGCCAGCAGTGCTGGGTTTACCCAAGCGAACACCGGGGAGCTGTTTTTT.

The chain joins TRBV11-2 to TRBJ2-5, with 11 bases aligning to TRBD2. Trimming at V came to 0 bases and at J to 1 base, leaving 4 bases not matched to a gene. The CDR3 consists of 17 residues. Germline CDR1 and CDR2: SGHAT and FQNNGV. The CDR3 region has the DNA TGTGCCAGCAGCTTAGATCATACTAGCGGGAGCCAAGAGACCCAGTACTTC. Translation gives CASSLDHTSGSQETQYF. Filled out from reference TRBV11-2 and TRBJ2-5, the complete variable domain reads EAGVAQSPRYKIIEKRQSVAFWCNPISGHATLYWYQQILGQGPKLLIQFQNNGVVDDSQLPKDRFSAERLKGVDSTLKIQPAKLEDSAVYLCASSLDHTSGSQETQYFGPGTRLLVL.